One and the same sample provided the 18 T cell receptor beta chains below, sequenced in a study of cytomegalovirus exposure and HLA in healthy donors. PCR primers comprised 60 Vbeta and 13 Jbeta primers. Only in-frame clones appear in the TCRdb table, and some are missing; sequencing was by immunoSEQ multiplex PCR. This table has about 100,000 clones, 80% to 90% appearing once. The sample taken for sequencing was PBMCs. The receptors stem from a woman aged 18-35 years in good health and CMV-seronegative.

The chain carries TRBV29-1 and TRBJ1-1, with TRBD1 matching 7 bases. Trimming took 5 bases from V and 6 from J; bases not matched to a gene: 9. In germline, CDR1 is SQVTM, CDR2 ANQGSEA. The CDR3 extends over 13 amino acids. The DNA of the CDR3 is TGCAGCGTTTTAAAGGGGGCGTCGGCTGAAGCTTTCTTT. Translated: CSVLKGASAEAFF.

The chain joins TRBV4-2 to TRBJ2-3; the match to TRBD2 covers 10 bases. The CDR3 contains 18 residues. Trimming cost V 0 bases and J 4 bases; bases outside gene matches: 10. Germline CDR1 reads LGHNA; CDR2 reads YNFKEQ. CDR3 bases: TGTGCCAGCAGCCAAGACCCGGGACTAGCGAGAGCAGCAGATACGCAGTATTTT. Protein product: CASSQDPGLARAADTQYF.

This chain uses TRBV5-6 with TRBJ1-4, with D possibly TRBD1 on 6 matching bases. Germline lookup yields CDR1 SGHDT and CDR2 YYEEEE. The CDR3 runs 16 residues. The V end lost 0 bases, the J end lost 8 bases, and 17 bases lay between the germline ends. The CDR3 reads CASSLGGGRADEKLFF. In DNA form, the CDR3 reads TGTGCCAGCAGCTTGGGGGGGGGCAGGGCCGACGAAAAACTGTTTTTT.

The chain recombines TRBV6-1 with TRBJ2-3, with 8 bases that match TRBD2. J gave up 2 bases and V 0 bases, and 7 bases lay outside the gene matches. The CDR3 covers 17 residues. Germline CDR1 MNHNS, CDR2 SASEGT. The CDR3 sequence is CASSEALGGGYTDTQYF. In DNA, the CDR3 is TGTGCCAGCAGTGAAGCGCTCGGCGGGGGGTACACAGATACGCAGTATTTT.

The chain combines TRBV7-2 with TRBJ2-5, with D uncertain. The germline gives CDR1 SGHTA, CDR2 FQGNSA. Between the trimmed V and J ends, which lost 5 bases and 3 bases, there was a span of 13 bases. This CDR3 is built from 14 residues. This chain's CDR3 is CASSPARLEETQYF. The CDR3 nucleotides are TGTGCCAGCAGCCCCGCCAGGTTAGAAGAGACCCAGTACTTC.

V is TRBV18 and J is TRBJ1-2, with a weak D call TRBD1 (6 bases). V lost 4 bases and J 3 bases, leaving 6 bases between the germline ends. The CDR3 spans 12 residues. Germline loops: CDR1 KGHSH, CDR2 LQKENI. CDR3 bases: TGTGCCAGCTCACGACAGGACTATGGCTACACCTTC. Translation gives CASSRQDYGYTF.

There are a few counts of this clone. V is TRBV7-9 and J is TRBJ1-1; D remains unclear. V gave up 8 bases and J gave up 6 bases, with 4 bases separating them. This CDR3 is built from 9 residues. CDR1 and CDR2 (germline): SEHNR, FQNEAQ (reference sequence). CDR3 coding DNA: TGTGCCAGCTCTGCTGAAGCTTTCTTT. This gives the protein CASSAEAFF.

The rearrangement uses TRBV28 and TRBJ1-5, with no clear D. Per the germline V gene, CDR1 is MDHEN and CDR2 is SYDVKM. The CDR3 has 13 residues. V was trimmed by 6 bases and J by 0 bases, leaving 6 bases between them. CDR3 bases: TGTGCCAGCAGGTCAAATAGCAATCAGCCCCAGCATTTT. Protein: CASRSNSNQPQHF.

This chain links TRBV4-2 with TRBJ2-7, with TRBD2 identical over 10 bases. V trimming: 0 bases; J trimming: 4 bases; junction bases outside the gene matches: 12. Germline-derived CDR1 and CDR2 are LGHNA and YNFKEQ. This CDR3 is built from 18 residues. This chain's CDR3 is CASSQEGLASGRGYEQYF. For the CDR3, the DNA is TGTGCCAGCAGCCAAGAGGGACTAGCGAGTGGGCGGGGTTACGAGCAGTACTTC.

This clone was seen a few times. The chain uses TRBV6-5 and TRBJ2-7; D not certain. From germline, CDR1 is MNHEY and CDR2 SVGAGI. V was pared by 2 bases and J by 3 bases, with 11 bases between. The CDR3 loop spans 14 amino acids. The CDR3 bases are TGTGCCAGCAGTTACCTAGGTTCCCGCTACGAGCAGTACTTC. As protein: CASSYLGSRYEQYF.

The CDR3 spells CASSFDAGTEAFF. The CDR3 DNA follows: TGCGCCAGCAGCTTTGACGCAGGCACTGAAGCTTTCTTT. V usage is TRBV5-1 and J usage is TRBJ1-1, with D uncertain. The V end lost 2 bases, the J end lost 4 bases, and 9 bases lay between the germline ends. The CDR3 extends over 13 amino acids. In germline, CDR1 is SGHRS, CDR2 YFSETQ.

V usage is TRBV6-5 and J usage is TRBJ2-3, with D unresolved. CDR3 length: 15 amino acids. V shed 4 bases and J shed 1 base, with 12 bases lying between them. CDR1 and CDR2 (germline): MNHEY, SVGAGI. The CDR3, as DNA: TGTGCCAGCAGTTCCGATCGGTCGGGCACAGATACGCAGTATTTT. This codes for CASSSDRSGTDTQYF.

The chain employs TRBV11-2 and TRBJ2-3; D not resolved. The CDR3 extends over 12 amino acids. CDR1 is SGHAT, CDR2 FQNNGV, per germline. Trimming left V 4 bases short and J 3 bases short, with 5 bases between. CDR3 nucleotide sequence: TGTGCCAGCAGCTCCACTACAGATACGCAGTATTTT. As protein: CASSSTTDTQYF.

The gene calls are TRBV5-5 and TRBJ1-3, with TRBD1 identical over 9 bases. The CDR3 covers 16 residues. With 4 bases clipped from V and 2 bases from J, the junction kept 7 bases outside the gene matches. CDR1 and CDR2 from the germline V gene are SGHKS and YYEKEE (reference sequence). The CDR3 reads CASSILQGAAGNTIYF. The CDR3 DNA follows: TGTGCCAGCAGCATATTACAGGGGGCGGCTGGAAACACCATATATTTT.

This clone was detected once. The genes are TRBV28 and TRBJ2-2, with a possible D match to TRBD2 (7 bases). This CDR3 has 17 residues. Germline CDR1 reads MDHEN; CDR2 reads SYDVKM. With 6 bases removed from V and 1 base from J, the gap between germline ends came to 18 bases. CDR3 DNA sequence: TGTGCCAGCAGCCCGGTTAGGGGGGGCCGGAACACCGGGGAGCTGTTTTTT. Its protein product is CASSPVRGGRNTGELFF.

The chain recombines TRBV27 with TRBJ2-6; 12 bases are a match to TRBD1. The CDR3 runs 19 residues. Trimming at V came to 6 bases and at J to 1 base, leaving 10 bases not matched to a gene. Germline-derived CDR1 and CDR2 are MNHEY and SMNVEV (reference sequence). The CDR3 is CASSLKGDRGRSGANVLTF. CDR3 bases: TGTGCCAGCAGCCTCAAAGGGGACAGGGGGCGATCTGGGGCCAACGTCCTGACTTTC.

V is TRBV6-5 and J is TRBJ2-7; possibly TRBD1 for D (6 bases). Trimming took 2 bases from V and 5 from J, leaving 16 bases between them. Germline assignment: CDR1 MNHEY and CDR2 SVGAGI. This CDR3 spans 15 amino acids. Here the CDR3 DNA reads TGTGCCAGCAGTTACCAGGGGACAAATAGCGACGAGCAGTACTTC. Protein product: CASSYQGTNSDEQYF.

Regarding this clone: The junction and the germline gene differ at one end; a read error may be behind it. This chain joins TRBV7-7 and TRBJ2-5, with a weak D call TRBD1 (5 bases). CDR1 and CDR2 (germline): SSHAT, FNYEAQ (reference sequence). The CDR3 has 13 amino acids. CDR3 in amino acids: CASSATEVQTQYF. Written as DNA, the CDR3 is TGTGCTAGCAGCGCGACAGAGGTCCAGACCCAGTACTTC.